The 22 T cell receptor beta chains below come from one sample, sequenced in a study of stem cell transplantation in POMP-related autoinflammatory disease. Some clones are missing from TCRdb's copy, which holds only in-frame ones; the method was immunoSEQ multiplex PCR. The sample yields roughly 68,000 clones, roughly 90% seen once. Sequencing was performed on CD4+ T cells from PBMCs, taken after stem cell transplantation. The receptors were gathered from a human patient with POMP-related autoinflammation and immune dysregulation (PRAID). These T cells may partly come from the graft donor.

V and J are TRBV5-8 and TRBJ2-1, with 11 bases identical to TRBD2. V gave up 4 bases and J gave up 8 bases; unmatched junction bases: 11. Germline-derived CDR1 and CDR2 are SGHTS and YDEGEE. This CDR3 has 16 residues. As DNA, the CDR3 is TGTGCCAGCAGCCCGGGCGGGACTAGCGGACCTGATGAGCAGTTCTTC. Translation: CASSPGGTSGPDEQFF.

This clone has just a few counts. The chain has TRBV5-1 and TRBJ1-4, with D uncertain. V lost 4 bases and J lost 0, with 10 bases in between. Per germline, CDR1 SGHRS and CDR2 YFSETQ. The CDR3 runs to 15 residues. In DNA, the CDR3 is TGCGCCAGCAGCCTTGGGGTTACAACTAATGAAAAACTGTTTTTT. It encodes CASSLGVTTNEKLFF.

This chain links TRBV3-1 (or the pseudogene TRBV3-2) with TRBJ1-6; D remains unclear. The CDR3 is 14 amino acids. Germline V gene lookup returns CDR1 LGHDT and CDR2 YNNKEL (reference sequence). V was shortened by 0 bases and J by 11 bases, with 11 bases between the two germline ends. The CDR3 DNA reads TGTGCCAGCAGCCAAGAAGGACTTTTGACACCCCTCCACTTT. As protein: CASSQEGLLTPLHF.

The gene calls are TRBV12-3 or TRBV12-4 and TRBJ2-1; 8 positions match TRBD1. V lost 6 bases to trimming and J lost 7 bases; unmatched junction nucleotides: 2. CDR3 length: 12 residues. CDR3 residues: CASSRTGNEQFF. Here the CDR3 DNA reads TGTGCCAGCAGCCGGACAGGGAATGAGCAGTTCTTC.

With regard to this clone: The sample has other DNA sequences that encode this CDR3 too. In DNA, the CDR3 is TGCGCCAGCAGCGGGGGGTCGAACACTGAAGCTTTCTTT. Residues: CASSGGSNTEAFF. The chain couples TRBV5-1 to TRBJ1-1; possible D gene TRBD1, 5 bases. The germline V gene has CDR1 SGHRS and CDR2 YFSETQ. V was trimmed by 4 bases and J by 1 base, leaving 8 bases between them. The CDR3 contains 13 residues. The whole variable domain, filled in from reference TRBV5-1 and TRBJ1-1, reads KAGVTQTPRYLIKTRGQQVTLSCSPISGHRSVSWYQQTPGQGLQFLFEYFSETQRNKGNFPGRFSGRQFSNSRSEMNVSTLELGDSALYLCASSGGSNTEAFFGQGTRLTVV.

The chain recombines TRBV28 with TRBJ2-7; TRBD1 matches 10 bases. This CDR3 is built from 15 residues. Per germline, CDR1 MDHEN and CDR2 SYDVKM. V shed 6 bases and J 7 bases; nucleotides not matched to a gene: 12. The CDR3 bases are TGTGCCAGCAGCTCTTTCGGGACAGGGGTGGGGGAGCAGTACTTC. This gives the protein CASSSFGTGVGEQYF.

CDR3 in DNA: TGTGCCAGCAGCTTCGACGGGACAGGGATCATCGAGCAGTACTTC. Translating it yields CASSFDGTGIIEQYF. The gene calls are TRBV11-2 and TRBJ2-7; 9 bases are a match to TRBD1. The CDR3 has 15 residues. Germline V gene sequence: CDR1 SGHAT, CDR2 FQNNGV. After removal of 3 bases from V and 6 bases from J, the junction contained 9 bases not matched to a gene.

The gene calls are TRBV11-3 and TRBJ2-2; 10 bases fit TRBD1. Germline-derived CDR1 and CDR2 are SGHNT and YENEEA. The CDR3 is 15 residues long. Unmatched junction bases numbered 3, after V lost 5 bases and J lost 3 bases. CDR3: CASSPGTGDTGELFF. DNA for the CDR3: TGTGCCAGCAGCCCCGGGACAGGGGACACCGGGGAGCTGTTTTTT.

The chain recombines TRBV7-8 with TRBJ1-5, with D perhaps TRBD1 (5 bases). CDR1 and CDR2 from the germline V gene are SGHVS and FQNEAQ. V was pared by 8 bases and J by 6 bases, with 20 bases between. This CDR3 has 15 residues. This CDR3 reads CASGTGPNRGQPQHF. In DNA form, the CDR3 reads TGTGCCAGCGGGACGGGACCGAACCGGGGTCAGCCCCAGCATTTT.

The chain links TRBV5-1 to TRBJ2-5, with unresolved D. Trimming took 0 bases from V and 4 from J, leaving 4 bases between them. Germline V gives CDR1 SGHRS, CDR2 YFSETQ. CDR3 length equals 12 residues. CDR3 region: CASSLEGETQYF. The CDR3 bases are TGCGCCAGCAGCTTGGAAGGAGAGACCCAGTACTTC.

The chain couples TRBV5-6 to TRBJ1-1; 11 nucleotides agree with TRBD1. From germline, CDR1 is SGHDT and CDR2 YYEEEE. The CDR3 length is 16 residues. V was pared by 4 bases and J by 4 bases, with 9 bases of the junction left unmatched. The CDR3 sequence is CASSIGQGAWGTEAFF. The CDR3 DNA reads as TGTGCCAGCAGCATCGGACAGGGGGCATGGGGCACTGAAGCTTTCTTT.

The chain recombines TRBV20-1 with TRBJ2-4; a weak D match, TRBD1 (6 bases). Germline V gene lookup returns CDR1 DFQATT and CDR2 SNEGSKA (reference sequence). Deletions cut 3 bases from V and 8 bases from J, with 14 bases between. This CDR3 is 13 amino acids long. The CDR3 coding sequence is TGCAGTGCTAGTCGTCAGGGGATACACATTCAGTACTTC. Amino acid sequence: CSASRQGIHIQYF.

CDR3 nucleotide sequence: TGTGCCAGTAGTATGGGGGTAATAAACACTGAAGCTTTCTTT. Translating it yields CASSMGVINTEAFF. V and J are TRBV19 and TRBJ1-1; perhaps TRBD1 as D (5 bases). V lost 3 bases, J lost 2 bases, and 10 bases lay in between. Germline V lookup: CDR1 LNHDA, CDR2 SQIVND (reference sequence). This CDR3 contains 14 residues.

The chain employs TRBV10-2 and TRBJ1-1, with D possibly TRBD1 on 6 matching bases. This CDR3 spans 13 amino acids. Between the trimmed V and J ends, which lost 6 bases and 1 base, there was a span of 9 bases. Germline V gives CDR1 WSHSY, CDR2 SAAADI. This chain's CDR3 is CASRQGQNTEAFF. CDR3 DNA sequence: TGCGCCAGCAGGCAGGGGCAGAACACTGAAGCTTTCTTT.

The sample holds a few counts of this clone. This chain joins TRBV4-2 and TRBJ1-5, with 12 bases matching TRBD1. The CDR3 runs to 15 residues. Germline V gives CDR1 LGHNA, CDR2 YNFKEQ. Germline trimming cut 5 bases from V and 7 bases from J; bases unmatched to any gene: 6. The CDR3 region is CASSLGTGGGQPQHF. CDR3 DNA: TGTGCCAGCAGCTTAGGGACAGGGGGCGGCCAGCCCCAGCATTTT.

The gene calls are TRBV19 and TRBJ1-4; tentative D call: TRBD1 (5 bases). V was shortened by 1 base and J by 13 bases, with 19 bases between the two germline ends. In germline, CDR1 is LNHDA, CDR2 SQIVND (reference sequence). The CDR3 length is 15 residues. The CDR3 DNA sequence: TGTGCCAGTAGTATAGTCGGTCGGGACGGATCTAGACTGTTTTTT. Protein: CASSIVGRDGSRLFF.

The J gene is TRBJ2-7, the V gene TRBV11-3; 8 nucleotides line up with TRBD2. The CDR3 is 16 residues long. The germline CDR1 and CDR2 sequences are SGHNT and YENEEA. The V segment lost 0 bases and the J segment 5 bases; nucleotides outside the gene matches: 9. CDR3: CASSLDRGGLAHEQYV. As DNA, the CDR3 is TGTGCCAGCAGCTTAGATCGGGGGGGCCTTGCCCACGAGCAGTACGTC.

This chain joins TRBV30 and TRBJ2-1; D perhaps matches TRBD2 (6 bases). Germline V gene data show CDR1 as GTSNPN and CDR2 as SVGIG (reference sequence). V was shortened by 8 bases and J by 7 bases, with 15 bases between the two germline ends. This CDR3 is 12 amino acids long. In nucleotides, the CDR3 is TGTGCCGGGCGCCGTGGACTAAATGAGCAGTTCTTC. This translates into CAGRRGLNEQFF.

This chain's CDR3 is CASRWDGMNTEAFF. CDR3 sequence (DNA): TGCGCCAGCAGATGGGACGGAATGAACACTGAAGCTTTCTTT. The chain carries TRBV5-1 and TRBJ1-1, with TRBD1 as a possible D gene (5 bases). Looked up from germline, CDR1 is SGHRS and CDR2 is YFSETQ. V lost 5 bases to trimming and J lost 0 bases, with 11 bases between them. The CDR3 loop spans 14 amino acids.

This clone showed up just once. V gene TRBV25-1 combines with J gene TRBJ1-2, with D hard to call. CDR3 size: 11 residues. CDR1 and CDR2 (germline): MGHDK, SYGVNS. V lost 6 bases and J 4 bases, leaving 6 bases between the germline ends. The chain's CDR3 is CASRDFYGYTF. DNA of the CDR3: TGTGCCAGCAGGGACTTCTATGGCTACACCTTC.

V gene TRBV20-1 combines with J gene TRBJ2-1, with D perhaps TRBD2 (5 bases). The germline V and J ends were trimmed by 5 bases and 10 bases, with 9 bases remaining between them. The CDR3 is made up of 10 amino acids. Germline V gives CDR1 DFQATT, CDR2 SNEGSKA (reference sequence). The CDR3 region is CSAEREEQFF. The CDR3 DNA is TGCAGTGCTGAAAGGGAGGAGCAGTTCTTC.

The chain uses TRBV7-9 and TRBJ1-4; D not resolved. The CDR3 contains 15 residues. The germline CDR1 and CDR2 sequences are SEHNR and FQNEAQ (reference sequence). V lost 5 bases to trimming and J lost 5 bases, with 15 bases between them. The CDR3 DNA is TGTGCCAGCAGCGCGCAGTTGGTGAAGAATGAAAAACTGTTTTTT. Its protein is CASSAQLVKNEKLFF.